The clone carrying this T cell receptor beta chain appeared many times. One entry per CDR3 protein, called by TCRdb with MiXCR from the 5' RACE reads. There are fewer than 75,000 distinct CDR3 sequences in the sample; 4.5% to 5.5% occur only once, and 5.5% to 8% lies in the top ten. The data derive from a study of neurological immune-mediated disorders. As for the study in general: The study included about 34 multiple sclerosis patients, approximately 31 relapsing-remitting and 3 secondary progressive.

The CDR3 extends over 16 amino acids. V lost 3 bases to trimming and J lost 3 bases, with 15 bases between them. Germline CDR1 reads LNHNV; CDR2 reads YYDKDF (reference sequence). The source material was PBMCs. This TCR was sampled from a man aged 25 to 45 with multiple sclerosis. The chain employs TRBV15 and TRBJ2-1; the D is unclear. The CDR3 region is CATSSPLDTFYNEQFF. In DNA, the CDR3 is TGTGCCACCAGCAGTCCCCTCGACACGTTCTACAATGAGCAGTTCTTC.